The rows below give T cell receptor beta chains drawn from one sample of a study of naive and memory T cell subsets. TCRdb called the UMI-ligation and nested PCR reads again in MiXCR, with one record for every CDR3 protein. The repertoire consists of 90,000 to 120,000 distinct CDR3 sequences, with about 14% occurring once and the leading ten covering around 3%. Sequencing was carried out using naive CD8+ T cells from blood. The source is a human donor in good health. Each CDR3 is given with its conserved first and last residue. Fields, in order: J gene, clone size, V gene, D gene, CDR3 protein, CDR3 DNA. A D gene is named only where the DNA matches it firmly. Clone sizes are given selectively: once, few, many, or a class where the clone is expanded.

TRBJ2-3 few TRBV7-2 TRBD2 CASSFLLASTDTQYF TGTGCCAGCAGCTTCCTACTAGCGAGCACAGATACGCAGTATTTT
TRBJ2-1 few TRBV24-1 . CATSGWEDHNEQFF TGTGCCACCAGTGGGTGGGAGGATCACAATGAGCAGTTCTTC
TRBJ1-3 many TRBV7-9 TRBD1 CASSLSGTAGNTIYF TGTGCCAGCAGCTTAAGTGGGACAGCTGGAAACACCATATATTTT
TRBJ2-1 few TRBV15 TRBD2 CATSPEAGAPYNEQFF TGTGCCACCAGCCCGGAAGCGGGGGCACCCTACAATGAGCAGTTCTTC
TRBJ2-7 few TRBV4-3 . CASSQDSDIIYEQYF TGCGCCAGCAGCCAAGATTCGGACATCATCTACGAGCAGTACTTC
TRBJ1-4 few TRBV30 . CASTRQAEASEKLFF TGTGCCTCCACAAGACAGGCGGAAGCAAGTGAAAAACTGTTTTTT
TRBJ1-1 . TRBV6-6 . CASSYSRKPNTEAFF TGTGCCAGCAGTTACTCGAGGAAACCGAACACTGAAGCTTTCTTT
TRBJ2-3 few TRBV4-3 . CASSQDEIAVTDTQYF TGCGCCAGCAGCCAAGATGAAATAGCGGTCACAGATACGCAGTATTTT
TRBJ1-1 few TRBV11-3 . CASSFIRGSEAFF TGTGCCAGCAGCTTCATAAGGGGATCTGAAGCTTTCTTT
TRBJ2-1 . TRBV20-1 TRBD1 CSARGQYNEQFF TGCAGTGCTAGGGGACAGTACAATGAGCAGTTCTTC
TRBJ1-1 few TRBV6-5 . CASSYGLHTEAFF TGTGCCAGCAGTTACGGACTCCACACTGAAGCTTTCTTT
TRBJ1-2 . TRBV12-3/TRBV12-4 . CASTLATNYGYTF TGTGCCAGCACCCTCGCCACGAACTATGGCTACACCTTC
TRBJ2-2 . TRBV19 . CASSITGRSGTGELFF TGTGCCAGTAGTATCACAGGGCGAAGTGGCACCGGGGAGCTGTTTTTT
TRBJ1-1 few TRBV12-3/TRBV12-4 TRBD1 CASIFGTAIAGEAFF TGTGCCAGCATCTTCGGGACAGCAATTGCCGGTGAAGCTTTCTTT
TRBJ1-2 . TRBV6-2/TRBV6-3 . CASSDYYGYTF TGTGCCAGCAGTGACTACTATGGCTACACCTTC
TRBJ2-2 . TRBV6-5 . CASRPGVDGELFF TGTGCCAGCAGACCCGGGGTCGACGGGGAGCTGTTTTTT
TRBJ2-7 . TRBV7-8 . CASSPGTPVYEQYF TGTGCCAGCAGCCCGGGAACGCCCGTTTACGAGCAGTACTTC
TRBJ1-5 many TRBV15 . CATSRETANQPQHF TGTGCCACCAGCAGAGAGACAGCTAATCAGCCCCAGCATTTT
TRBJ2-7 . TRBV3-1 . CASSQGSSSIYEQYF TGTGCCAGCAGCCAAGGTAGTAGTAGTATCTACGAGCAGTACTTC
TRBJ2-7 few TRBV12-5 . CASGFWAAGPSEQYF TGTGCTAGTGGTTTTTGGGCAGCGGGCCCCAGCGAGCAGTACTTC
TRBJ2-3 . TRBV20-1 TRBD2 CSARSGAGGPSGPDTQYF TGCAGTGCTAGGAGTGGAGCGGGAGGGCCTTCAGGCCCAGATACGCAGTATTTT
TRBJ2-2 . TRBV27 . CASSLSERATGELFF TGTGCCAGCAGTTTATCGGAGAGGGCCACCGGGGAGCTGTTTTTT
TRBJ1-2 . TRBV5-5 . CASSLSRPGGYGYTF TGTGCCAGCAGCTTATCGAGGCCTGGGGGCTATGGCTACACCTTC
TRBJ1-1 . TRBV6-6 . CASTTGLNTEAFF TGTGCCAGCACCACTGGTTTGAACACTGAAGCTTTCTTT
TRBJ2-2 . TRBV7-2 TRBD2 CASSSPGLAVNTGELFF TGTGCCAGCAGCTCGCCGGGACTAGCTGTAAACACCGGGGAGCTGTTTTTT
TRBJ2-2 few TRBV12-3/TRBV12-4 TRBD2 CASSSSGGSGELFF TGTGCCAGCAGCTCCTCGGGCGGGAGTGGGGAGCTGTTTTTT
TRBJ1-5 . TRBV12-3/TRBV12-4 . CASSLVNQPQHF TGTGCCAGCAGTTTAGTCAATCAGCCCCAGCATTTT
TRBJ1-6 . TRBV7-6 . CASSLAAPNSPLHF TGTGCCAGCAGCTTAGCGGCACCAAATTCACCCCTCCACTTT
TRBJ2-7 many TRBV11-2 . CASSFGETYEQYF TGTGCCAGCAGCTTTGGAGAAACCTACGAGCAGTACTTC
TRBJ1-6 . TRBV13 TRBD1 CASSWDRGNNSPLHF TGTGCCAGCAGCTGGGACAGGGGAAATAATTCACCCCTCCACTTT
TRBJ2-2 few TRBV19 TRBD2 CASSTRLAGGFAAGELFF TGTGCCAGTAGCACCCGGCTAGCGGGGGGGTTTGCGGCCGGGGAGCTGTTTTTT
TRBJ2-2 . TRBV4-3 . CASSQEPTGTFTGELFF TGCGCCAGCAGCCAAGAACCCACAGGGACTTTCACCGGGGAGCTGTTTTTT
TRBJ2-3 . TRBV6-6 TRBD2 CASLGEREAFVTDTQYF TGTGCCAGCTTAGGCGAGCGGGAGGCCTTCGTCACAGATACGCAGTATTTT
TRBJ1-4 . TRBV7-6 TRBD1 CAISLTGGEEKLFF TGTGCCATCAGCTTGACAGGGGGCGAAGAAAAACTGTTTTTT
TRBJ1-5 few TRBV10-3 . CAISEGQTNSNQPQHF TGTGCCATCAGTGAGGGTCAGACAAATAGCAATCAGCCCCAGCATTTT
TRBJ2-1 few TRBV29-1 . CSARSISYNEQFF TGCAGCGCTAGGTCGATCTCCTACAATGAGCAGTTCTTC
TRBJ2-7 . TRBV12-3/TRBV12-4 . CASSLERPAEDYEQYF TGTGCCAGCAGTTTAGAGCGCCCGGCGGAGGACTACGAGCAGTACTTC
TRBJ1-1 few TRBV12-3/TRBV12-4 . CASSFGGGYTEAFF TGTGCCAGCAGTTTCGGCGGGGGTTACACTGAAGCTTTCTTT
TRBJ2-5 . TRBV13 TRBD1 CASSLGGQAPETQYF TGTGCCAGCAGCTTAGGGGGACAGGCGCCAGAGACCCAGTACTTC
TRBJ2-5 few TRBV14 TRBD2 CASSRSGPLQETQYF TGTGCCAGCAGCCGTAGCGGGCCACTACAAGAGACCCAGTACTTC
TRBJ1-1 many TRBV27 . CASSLTWNTEAFF TGTGCCAGCAGTTTAACATGGAACACTGAAGCTTTCTTT
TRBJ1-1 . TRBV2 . CALRENTEAFF TGTGCCCTGCGGGAGAACACTGAAGCTTTCTTT
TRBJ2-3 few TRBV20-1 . CSARGRFTDTQYF TGCAGTGCTAGAGGTCGGTTCACAGATACGCAGTATTTT
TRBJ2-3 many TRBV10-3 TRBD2 CAIREGLAGAHRTDTQYF TGTGCCATCAGGGAAGGACTAGCGGGGGCCCATCGCACAGATACGCAGTATTTT
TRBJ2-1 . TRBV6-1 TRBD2 CASSETSGNLNEQFF TGTGCCAGCAGTGAGACTAGCGGGAACTTAAATGAGCAGTTCTTC
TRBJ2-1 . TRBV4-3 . CASSPDGRESYNEQFF TGCGCCAGCAGCCCAGATGGACGGGAAAGCTACAATGAGCAGTTCTTC
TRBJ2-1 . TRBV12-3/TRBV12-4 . CASSLPSTDWAYNEQFF TGTGCCAGCAGTTTACCGTCGACCGATTGGGCATACAATGAGCAGTTCTTC
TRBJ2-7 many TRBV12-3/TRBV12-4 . CASSSLRGYPYEQYF TGTGCCAGCAGCTCCCTACGAGGTTACCCCTACGAGCAGTACTTC
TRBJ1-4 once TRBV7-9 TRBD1 CASSGSQGDSLMEKLFF TGTGCCAGCAGCGGAAGCCAGGGGGACAGTTTAATGGAAAAACTGTTTTTT
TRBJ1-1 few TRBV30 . CAWSIVGTEAFF TGTGCCTGGTCAATTGTTGGGACTGAAGCTTTCTTT
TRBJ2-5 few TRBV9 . CASSVVSGETQYF TGTGCCAGCAGCGTAGTTAGCGGAGAGACCCAGTACTTC
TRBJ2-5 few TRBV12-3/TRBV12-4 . CASSPPESRRYF TGTGCCAGCAGCCCCCCGGAATCACGAAGGTACTTC
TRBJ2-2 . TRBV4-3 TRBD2 CASSQWLAGTSGELFF TGCGCCAGCAGCCAATGGCTAGCGGGGACCAGCGGGGAGCTGTTTTTT
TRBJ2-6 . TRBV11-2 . CASSLSSGANVLTF TGTGCCAGCAGCTTAAGCTCTGGGGCCAACGTCCTGACTTTC
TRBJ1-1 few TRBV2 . CASSEVGHKMNTEAFF TGTGCCAGCAGTGAAGTGGGACACAAAATGAACACTGAAGCTTTCTTT
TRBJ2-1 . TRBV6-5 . CASSYSSGSNEQFF TGTGCCAGCAGTTACTCGTCAGGGTCCAATGAGCAGTTCTTC
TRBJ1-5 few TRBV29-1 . CSVRAGDNQPQHF TGCAGCGTGAGGGCAGGGGACAATCAGCCCCAGCATTTT
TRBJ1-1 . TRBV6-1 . CASSERGLNTEAFF TGTGCCAGCAGTGAGCGAGGGTTAAACACTGAAGCTTTCTTT
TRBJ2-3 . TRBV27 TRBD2 CASSPHSSGITDTQYF TGTGCCAGCAGTCCCCATTCTAGCGGGATCACAGATACGCAGTATTTT